This T cell receptor beta chain was documented in a study of breast tumors, draining lymph nodes, adjacent tissues. Study results and caveats: Data only fit, rather than demonstrated, lymph node origin of most tumor T cells. Findings are consistent with lymph node origin and intratumoral expansion of most tumor T cells. Compared with basal-like, luminal-like tumors shared significantly more repertoire with nontumor tissue.

Germline V gene data show CDR1 as MDHEN and CDR2 as SYDVKM. V gave up 8 bases and J gave up 8 bases; unmatched junction bases: 16. The CDR3 extends over 16 amino acids. A note on this clonotype: Antigen specificity is unknown. Possible read error: a much larger clone is one base away.

From the multiplex PCR reads, TCRdb called clonotypes with MiXCR, one entry per CDR3 protein. The sample lists around 230,000 distinct CDR3 sequences, about 30% occurring once. Breast cancer patients provided tissue from their axillary draining lymph nodes. The sequence came from a female donor with breast cancer. Some clones in this sample may be carry-over from other donors' samples. The chain is built from TRBV28 and TRBJ1-4; 8 bases line up with TRBD1. The specimen was axillary lymph node tissue. The CDR3 reads CASGSQVQGAAEKLFF. The CDR3 bases are TGTGCCAGCGGTTCTCAGGTCCAGGGGGCGGCCGAAAAACTGTTTTTT.